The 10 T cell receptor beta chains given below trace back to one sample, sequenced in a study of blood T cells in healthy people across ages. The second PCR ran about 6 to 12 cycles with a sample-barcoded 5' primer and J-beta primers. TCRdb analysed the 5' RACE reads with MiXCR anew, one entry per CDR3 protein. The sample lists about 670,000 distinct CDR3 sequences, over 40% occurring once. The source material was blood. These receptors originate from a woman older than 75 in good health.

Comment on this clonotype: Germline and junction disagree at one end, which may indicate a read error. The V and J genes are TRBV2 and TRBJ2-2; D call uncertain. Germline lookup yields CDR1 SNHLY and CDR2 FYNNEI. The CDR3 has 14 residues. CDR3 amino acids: CSSRSQLIGGELFF. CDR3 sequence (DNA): TGTTCCAGCAGAAGCCAATTGATTGGGGGGGAGCTGTTTTTT.

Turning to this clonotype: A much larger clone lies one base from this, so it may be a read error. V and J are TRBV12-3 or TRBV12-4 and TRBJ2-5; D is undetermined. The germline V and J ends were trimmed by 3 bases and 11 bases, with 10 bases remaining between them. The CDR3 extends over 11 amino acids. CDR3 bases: TGTGCCAGCAGTTTGTGGGATGAGCAGTACTTC. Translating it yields CASSLWDEQYF.

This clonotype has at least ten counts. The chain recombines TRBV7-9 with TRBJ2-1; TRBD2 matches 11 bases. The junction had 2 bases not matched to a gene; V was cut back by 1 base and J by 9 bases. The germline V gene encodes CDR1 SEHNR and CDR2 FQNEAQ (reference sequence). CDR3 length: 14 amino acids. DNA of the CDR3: TGTGCCAGCAGCTTAGTCGGGACTAGCGGTGAGCAGTTCTTC. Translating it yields CASSLVGTSGEQFF. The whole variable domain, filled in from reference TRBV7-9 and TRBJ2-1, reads DTGVSQNPRHKITKRGQNVTFRCDPISEHNRLYWYRQTLGQGPEFLTYFQNEAQLEKSRLLSDRFSAERPKGSFSTLEIQRTEQGDSAMYLCASSLVGTSGEQFFGPGTRLTVL.

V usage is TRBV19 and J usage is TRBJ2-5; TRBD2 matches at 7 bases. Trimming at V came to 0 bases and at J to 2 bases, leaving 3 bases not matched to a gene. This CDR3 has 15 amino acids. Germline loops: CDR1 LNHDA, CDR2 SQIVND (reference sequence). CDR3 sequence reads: CASSIDLAVQETQYF. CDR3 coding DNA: TGTGCCAGTAGTATAGATCTAGCGGTACAAGAGACCCAGTACTTC.

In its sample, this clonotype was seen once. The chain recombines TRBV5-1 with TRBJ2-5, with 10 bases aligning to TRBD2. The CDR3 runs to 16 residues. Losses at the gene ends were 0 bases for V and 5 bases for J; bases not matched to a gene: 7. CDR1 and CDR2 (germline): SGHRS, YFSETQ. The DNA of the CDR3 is TGCGCCAGCAGCTTGGGGCTAGCGGGGGAGAGGGAGACCCAGTACTTC. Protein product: CASSLGLAGERETQYF.

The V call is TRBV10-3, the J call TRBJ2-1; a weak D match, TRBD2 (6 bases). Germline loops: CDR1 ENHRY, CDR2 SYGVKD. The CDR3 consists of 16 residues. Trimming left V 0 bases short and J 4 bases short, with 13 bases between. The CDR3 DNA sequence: TGTGCCATCAGTGAGTCCGGGTACGGAGGGTACAATGAGCAGTTCTTC. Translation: CAISESGYGGYNEQFF.

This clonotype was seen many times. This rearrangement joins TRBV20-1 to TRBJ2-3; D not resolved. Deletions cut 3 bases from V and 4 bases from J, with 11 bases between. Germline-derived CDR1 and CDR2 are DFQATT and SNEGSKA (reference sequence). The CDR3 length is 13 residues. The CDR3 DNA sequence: TGCAGTGCTAGTCCCAGGAATGCAGATACGCAGTATTTT. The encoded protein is CSASPRNADTQYF.

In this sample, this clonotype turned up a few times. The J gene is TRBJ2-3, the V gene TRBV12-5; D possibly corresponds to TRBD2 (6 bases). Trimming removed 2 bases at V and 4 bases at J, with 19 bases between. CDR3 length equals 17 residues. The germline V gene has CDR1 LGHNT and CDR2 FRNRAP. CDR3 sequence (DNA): TGTGCTAGTGGTTTGACGCGGGACGGAGAAGGACCAGATACGCAGTATTTT. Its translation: CASGLTRDGEGPDTQYF.

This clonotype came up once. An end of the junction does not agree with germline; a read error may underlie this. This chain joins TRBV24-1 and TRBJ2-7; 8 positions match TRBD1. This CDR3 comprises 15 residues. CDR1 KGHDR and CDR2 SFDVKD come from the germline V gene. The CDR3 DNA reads TGTGCCGCCAGTGATTCTCGGACAGGGAGGAACGAGCAGTACTTC. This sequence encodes CAASDSRTGRNEQYF.

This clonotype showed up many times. Here the CDR3 DNA reads TGCGCCAGCAGCTTGAGATTCGGGGGTCACGAGACCCAGTACTTC. Translation gives CASSLRFGGHETQYF. The chain links TRBV5-1 to TRBJ2-5, with D possibly matching TRBD2 (6 bases). Trimming pared 1 base from V and 5 bases from J, leaving 15 bases between. The germline V gene has CDR1 SGHRS and CDR2 YFSETQ. This CDR3 comprises 15 residues.